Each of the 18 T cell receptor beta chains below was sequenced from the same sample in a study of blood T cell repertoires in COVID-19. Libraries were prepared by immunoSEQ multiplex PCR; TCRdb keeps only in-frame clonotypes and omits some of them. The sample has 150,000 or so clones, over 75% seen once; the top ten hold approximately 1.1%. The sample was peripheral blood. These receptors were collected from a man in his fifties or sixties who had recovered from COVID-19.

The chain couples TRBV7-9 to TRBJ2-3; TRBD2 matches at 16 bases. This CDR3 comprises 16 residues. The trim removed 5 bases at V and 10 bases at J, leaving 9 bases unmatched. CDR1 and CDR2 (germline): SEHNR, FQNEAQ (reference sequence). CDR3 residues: CASSRRGTSGGAAQYF. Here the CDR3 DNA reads TGTGCCAGCAGCCGACGCGGGACTAGCGGGGGGGCTGCGCAGTATTTT.

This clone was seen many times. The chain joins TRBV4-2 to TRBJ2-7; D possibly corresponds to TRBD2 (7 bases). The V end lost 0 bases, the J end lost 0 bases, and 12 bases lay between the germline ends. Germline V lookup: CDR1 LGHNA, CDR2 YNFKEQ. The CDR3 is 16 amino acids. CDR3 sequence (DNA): TGTGCCAGCAGCCAAGAGGGCGGGGGCAGCTCCTACGAGCAGTACTTC. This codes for CASSQEGGGSSYEQYF.

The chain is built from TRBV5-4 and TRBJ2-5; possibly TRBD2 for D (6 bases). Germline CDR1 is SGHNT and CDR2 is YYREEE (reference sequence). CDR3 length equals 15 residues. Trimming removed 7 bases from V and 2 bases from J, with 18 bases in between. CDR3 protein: CASSGNSGGQETQYF. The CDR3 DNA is TGTGCCAGCTCTGGCAATAGCGGAGGGCAAGAGACCCAGTACTTC. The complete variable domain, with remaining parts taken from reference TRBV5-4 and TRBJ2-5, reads ETGVTQSPTHLIKTRGQQVTLRCSSQSGHNTVSWYQQALGQGPQFIFQYYREEENGRGNFPPRFSGLQFPNYSSELNVNALELDDSALYLCASSGNSGGQETQYFGPGTRLLVL.

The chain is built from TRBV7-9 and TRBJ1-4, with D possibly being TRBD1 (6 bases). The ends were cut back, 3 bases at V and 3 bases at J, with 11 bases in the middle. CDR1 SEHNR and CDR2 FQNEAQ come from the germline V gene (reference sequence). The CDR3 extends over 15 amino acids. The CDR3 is CASSFQGSPNEKLFF. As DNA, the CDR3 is TGTGCCAGCAGCTTCCAGGGGTCCCCTAATGAAAAACTGTTTTTT. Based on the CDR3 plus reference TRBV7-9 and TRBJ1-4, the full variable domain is DTGVSQNPRHKITKRGQNVTFRCDPISEHNRLYWYRQTLGQGPEFLTYFQNEAQLEKSRLLSDRFSAERPKGSFSTLEIQRTEQGDSAMYLCASSFQGSPNEKLFFGSGTQLSVL.

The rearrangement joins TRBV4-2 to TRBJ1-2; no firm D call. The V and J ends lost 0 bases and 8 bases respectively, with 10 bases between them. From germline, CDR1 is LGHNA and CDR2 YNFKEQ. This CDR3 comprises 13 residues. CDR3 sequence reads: CASSQEVGGGYTF. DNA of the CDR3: TGTGCCAGCAGCCAAGAGGTAGGAGGAGGCTACACCTTC.

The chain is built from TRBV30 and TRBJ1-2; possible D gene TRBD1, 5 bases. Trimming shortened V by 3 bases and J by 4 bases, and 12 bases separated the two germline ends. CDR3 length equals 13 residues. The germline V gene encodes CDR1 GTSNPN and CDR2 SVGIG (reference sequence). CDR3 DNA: TGTGCCTGGAGCCTGGGGGGAATCTATGGCTACACCTTC. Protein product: CAWSLGGIYGYTF.

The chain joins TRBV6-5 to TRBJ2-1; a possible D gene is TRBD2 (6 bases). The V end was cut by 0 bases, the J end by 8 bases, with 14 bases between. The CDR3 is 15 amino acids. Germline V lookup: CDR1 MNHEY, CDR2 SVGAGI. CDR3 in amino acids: CASSYSYRGSDEQFF. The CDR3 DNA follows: TGTGCCAGCAGTTACTCATATCGGGGGAGCGATGAGCAGTTCTTC.

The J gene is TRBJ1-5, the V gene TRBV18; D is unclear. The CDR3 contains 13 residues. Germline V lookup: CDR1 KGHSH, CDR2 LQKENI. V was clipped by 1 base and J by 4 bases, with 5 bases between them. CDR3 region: CASSPQENQPQHF. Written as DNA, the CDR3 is TGTGCCAGCTCACCACAGGAGAATCAGCCCCAGCATTTT.

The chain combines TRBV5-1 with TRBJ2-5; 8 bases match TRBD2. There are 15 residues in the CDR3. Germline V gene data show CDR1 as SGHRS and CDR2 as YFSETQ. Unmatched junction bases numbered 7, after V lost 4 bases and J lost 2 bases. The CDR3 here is CASSGGTSLQETQYF. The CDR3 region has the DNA TGCGCCAGCAGCGGTGGGACTAGTCTTCAAGAGACCCAGTACTTC.

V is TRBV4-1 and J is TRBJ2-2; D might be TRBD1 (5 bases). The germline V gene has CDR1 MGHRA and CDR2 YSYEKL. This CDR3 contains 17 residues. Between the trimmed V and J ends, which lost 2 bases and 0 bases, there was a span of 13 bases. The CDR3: CASSQWGWTTNTGELFF. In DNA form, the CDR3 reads TGCGCCAGCAGCCAATGGGGCTGGACCACGAACACCGGGGAGCTGTTTTTT.

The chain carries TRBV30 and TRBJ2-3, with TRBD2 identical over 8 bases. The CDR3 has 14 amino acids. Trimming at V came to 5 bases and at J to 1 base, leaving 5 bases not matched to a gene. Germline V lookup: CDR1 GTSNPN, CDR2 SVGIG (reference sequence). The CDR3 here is CAWSPTSGTDTQYF. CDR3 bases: TGTGCCTGGTCCCCGACTAGCGGCACAGATACGCAGTATTTT.

The CDR3 loop is CASSGLAGGKASTDTQYF. The CDR3 DNA reads as TGTGCCAGCAGCGGACTAGCGGGGGGGAAAGCTAGCACAGATACGCAGTATTTT. This chain connects TRBV9 to TRBJ2-3; 14 bases map to TRBD2. This CDR3 region has 18 residues. CDR1 SGDLS and CDR2 YYNGEE come from the germline V gene. V gave up 3 bases and J gave up 0 bases; unmatched junction bases: 6.

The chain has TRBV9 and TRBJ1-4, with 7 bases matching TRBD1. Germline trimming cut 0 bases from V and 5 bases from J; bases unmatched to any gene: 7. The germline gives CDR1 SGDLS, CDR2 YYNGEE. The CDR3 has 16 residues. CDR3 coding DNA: TGTGCCAGCAGCGTAGGCCCTGGACAGGAGAATGAAAAACTGTTTTTT. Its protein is CASSVGPGQENEKLFF.

CDR3: CASSLQVYNEQFF. The CDR3 DNA sequence: TGTGCCAGCAGCTTACAGGTATACAATGAGCAGTTCTTC. The chain carries TRBV7-2 and TRBJ2-1; D is undetermined. The CDR3 sequence is 13 residues long. Trimming stripped 2 bases from V and 4 bases from J, with 6 bases between. Germline V gene data show CDR1 as SGHTA and CDR2 as FQGNSA.

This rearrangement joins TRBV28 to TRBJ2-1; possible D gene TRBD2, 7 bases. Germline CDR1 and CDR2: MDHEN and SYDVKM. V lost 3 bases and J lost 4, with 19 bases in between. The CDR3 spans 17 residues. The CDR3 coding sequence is TGTGCCAGCAGTTTGCGGGGGCTGGGGAGGCAATACAATGAGCAGTTCTTC. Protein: CASSLRGLGRQYNEQFF. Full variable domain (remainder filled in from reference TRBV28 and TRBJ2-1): DVKVTQSSRYLVKRTGEKVFLECVQDMDHENMFWYRQDPGLGLRLIYFSYDVKMKEKGDIPEGYSVSREKKERFSLILESASTNQTSMYLCASSLRGLGRQYNEQFFGPGTRLTVL.

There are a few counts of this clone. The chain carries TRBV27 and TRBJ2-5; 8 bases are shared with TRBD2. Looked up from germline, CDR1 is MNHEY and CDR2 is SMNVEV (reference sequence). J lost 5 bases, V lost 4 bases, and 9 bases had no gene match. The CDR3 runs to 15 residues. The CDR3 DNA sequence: TGTGCCAGCAGTTCCCTGCGGGGGGATGGTGAGACCCAGTACTTC. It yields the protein CASSSLRGDGETQYF.

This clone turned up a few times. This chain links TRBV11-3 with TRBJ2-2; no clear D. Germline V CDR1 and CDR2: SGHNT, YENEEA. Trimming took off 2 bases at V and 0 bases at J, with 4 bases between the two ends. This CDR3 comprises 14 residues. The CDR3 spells CASSLKPNTGELFF. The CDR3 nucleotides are TGTGCCAGCAGCTTAAAGCCGAACACCGGGGAGCTGTTTTTT.

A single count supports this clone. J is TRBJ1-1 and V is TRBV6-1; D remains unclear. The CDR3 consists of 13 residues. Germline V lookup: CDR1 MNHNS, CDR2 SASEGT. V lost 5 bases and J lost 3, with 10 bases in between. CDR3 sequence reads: CASSFGSYTEAFF. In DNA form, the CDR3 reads TGTGCCAGCAGTTTCGGGTCGTACACTGAAGCTTTCTTT.